This TCR beta chain appears in the sequencing data of a study of T and B cells in COVID-19 patients. Turning to the study itself: Comorbidities linked to unfavorable COVID-19 outcome were present in about 90% of the roughly 20 active-infection patients. Study-wide findings and caveats: Exclusive to the recovered cohort were roughly 2,300 TCR clusters, around 31 of them with low generation probability. Active COVID-19 showed highly clonal TRB repertoires; recovery showed diversity and richness above healthy donors. In COVID-19 patients, T cell receptor beta variable and joining gene use was reportedly strongly skewed.

Each TRB amplification used about 220-500 ng of genomic DNA from blood. Comments on this clonotype: Antigen unknown.

BIOMED2 TRB-A/B primer pools were used in multiplex TRB PCR. TCRdb processed the multiplex PCR reads anew with MiXCR; each CDR3 protein has one entry. The table records approximately 5,000 distinct CDR3 sequences, roughly 27% of them present only once. The CDR3 runs 14 residues. CDR1 and CDR2 from the germline V gene are KGHSH and LQKENI. With V trimmed by 2 bases and J by 3 bases, 2 bases remained unmatched. The specimen sequenced was blood. The TCR comes from a human donor with active COVID-19. The chain carries TRBV18 and TRBJ1-2, with 8 bases fitting TRBD1. The CDR3 DNA sequence: TGTGCCAGCTCACCAGCAGGGGGCTACTATGGCTACACCTTC. Encoded protein: CASSPAGGYYGYTF.